This record looks at one TCR beta chain sequence and its context. The CDR3 is made up of 17 amino acids. The V gene lost 8 bases and the J gene lost 7 bases, with 27 bases spanning the gap. In germline, CDR1 is SGHAT, CDR2 FQNNGV. The sample comes from a study of blood T cell repertoires in COVID-19. For the study at large: Samples representing acute and convalescent COVID-19 were sourced from the United States, Italy and Spain. Sources were T cells, B-cell-depleted T cells, or PBMCs; the material itself was cDNA or gDNA.

Sequenced by immunoSEQ multiplex PCR; TCRdb stores in-frame clones only, minus some. The sample lists hundreds of thousands of clones; approximately 87% were seen once. The sequence came from a woman between 45 and 60 years old with COVID-19, enrolled during active disease. The material sequenced was peripheral blood. The chain is built from TRBV11-2 and TRBJ2-1, with TRBD1 as a possible D gene (5 bases). CDR3 loop: CASQQGVGALSNNEQFF. The CDR3 DNA reads TGTGCCAGCCAACAAGGGGTAGGGGCCCTCTCGAATAATGAGCAGTTCTTC.